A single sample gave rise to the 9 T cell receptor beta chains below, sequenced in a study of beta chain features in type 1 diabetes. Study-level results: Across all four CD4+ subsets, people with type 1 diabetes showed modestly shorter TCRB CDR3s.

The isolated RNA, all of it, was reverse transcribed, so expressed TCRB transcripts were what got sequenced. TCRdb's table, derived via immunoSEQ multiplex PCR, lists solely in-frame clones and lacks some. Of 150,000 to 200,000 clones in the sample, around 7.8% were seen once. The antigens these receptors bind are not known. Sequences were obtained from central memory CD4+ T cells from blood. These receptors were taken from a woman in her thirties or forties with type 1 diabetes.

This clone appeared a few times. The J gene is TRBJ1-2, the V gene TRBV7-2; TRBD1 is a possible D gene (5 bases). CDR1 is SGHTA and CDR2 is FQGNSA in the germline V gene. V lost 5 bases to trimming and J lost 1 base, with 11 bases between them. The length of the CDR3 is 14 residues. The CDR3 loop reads CASSNPGGNYGYTF. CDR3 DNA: TGTGCCAGCAGCAACCCGGGGGGTAACTATGGCTACACCTTC.

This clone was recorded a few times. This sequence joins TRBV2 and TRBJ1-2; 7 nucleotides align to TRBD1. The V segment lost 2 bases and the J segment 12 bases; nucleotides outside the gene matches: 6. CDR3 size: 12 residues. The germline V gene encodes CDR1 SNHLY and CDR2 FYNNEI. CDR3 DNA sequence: TGTGCCAGCAGTGAATTCCGGGACAGAAACACCTTC. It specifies CASSEFRDRNTF. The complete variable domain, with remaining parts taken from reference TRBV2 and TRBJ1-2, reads EPEVTQTPSHQVTQMGQEVILRCVPISNHLYFYWYRQILGQKVEFLVSFYNNEISEKSEIFDDQFSVERPDGSNFTLKIRSTKLEDSAMYFCASSEFRDRNTFGSGTRLTVV.

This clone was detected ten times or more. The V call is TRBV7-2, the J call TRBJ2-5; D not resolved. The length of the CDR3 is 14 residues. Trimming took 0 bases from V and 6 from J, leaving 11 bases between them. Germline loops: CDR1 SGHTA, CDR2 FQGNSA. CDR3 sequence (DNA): TGTGCCAGCAGCTTAGCCGGCCAGGTCCAGACCCAGTACTTC. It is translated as CASSLAGQVQTQYF.

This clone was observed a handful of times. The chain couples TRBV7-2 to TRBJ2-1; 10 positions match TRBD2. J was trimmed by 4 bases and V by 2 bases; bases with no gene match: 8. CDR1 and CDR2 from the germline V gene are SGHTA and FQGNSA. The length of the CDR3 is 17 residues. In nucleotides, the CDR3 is TGTGCCAGCAGCTTAAGTCGAACTAGCGGGGCTTACAATGAGCAGTTCTTC. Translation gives CASSLSRTSGAYNEQFF.

CDR3 loop: CASTQSGTLNTEAFF. The CDR3 nucleotides are TGTGCCAGCACCCAGTCCGGGACACTGAACACTGAAGCTTTCTTT. J is TRBJ1-1 and V is TRBV28, with D possibly being TRBD1 (6 bases). The ends were cut back, 7 bases at V and 0 bases at J, with 15 bases in the middle. CDR3 length: 15 residues. CDR1 is MDHEN, CDR2 SYDVKM, per germline.

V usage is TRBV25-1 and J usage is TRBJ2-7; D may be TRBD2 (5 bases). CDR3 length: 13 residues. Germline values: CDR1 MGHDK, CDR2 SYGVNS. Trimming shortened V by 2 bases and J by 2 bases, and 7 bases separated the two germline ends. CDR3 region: CASSERGPYEQYF. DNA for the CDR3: TGTGCCAGCAGTGAACGGGGTCCCTACGAGCAGTACTTC.

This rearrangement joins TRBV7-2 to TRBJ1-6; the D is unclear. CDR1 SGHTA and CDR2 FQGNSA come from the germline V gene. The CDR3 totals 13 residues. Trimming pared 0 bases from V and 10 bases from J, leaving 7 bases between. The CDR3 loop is CASSLALGSPLHF. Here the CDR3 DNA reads TGTGCCAGCAGCTTAGCGCTAGGATCACCCCTCCACTTT.

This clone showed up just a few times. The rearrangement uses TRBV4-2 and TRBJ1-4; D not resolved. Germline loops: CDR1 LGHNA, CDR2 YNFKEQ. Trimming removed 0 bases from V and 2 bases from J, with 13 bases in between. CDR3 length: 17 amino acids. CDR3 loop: CASSQDPPRRTNEKLFF. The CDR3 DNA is TGTGCCAGCAGCCAAGACCCCCCCCGGCGGACTAATGAAAAACTGTTTTTT.

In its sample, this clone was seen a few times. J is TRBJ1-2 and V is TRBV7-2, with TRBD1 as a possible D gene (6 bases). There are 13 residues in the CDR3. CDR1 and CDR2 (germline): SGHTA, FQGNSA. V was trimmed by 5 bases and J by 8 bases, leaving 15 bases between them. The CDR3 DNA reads TGTGCCAGCAGCCTCGTGTTACAGGGAGGCTACACCTTC. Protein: CASSLVLQGGYTF. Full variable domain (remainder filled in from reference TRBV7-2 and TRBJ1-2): GAGVSQSPSNKVTEKGKDVELRCDPISGHTALYWYRQSLGQGLEFLIYFQGNSAPDKSGLPSDRFSAERTGGSVSTLTIQRTQQEDSAVYLCASSLVLQGGYTFGSGTRLTVV.